This T cell receptor (beta chain) was documented in a study of graft-versus-host responses after intestinal transplantation. Some clones are missing from TCRdb's copy, which holds only in-frame ones; the method was immunoSEQ multiplex PCR. This sample carries some 25,000 clones, under 45% of them seen once, and the ten largest clones take less than 0.75%. CD3+CD4+ and CD3+CD8+ responders that were proliferating and CFSE-low were sorted post-reaction. This clonotype originated in a human patient who received an intestinal transplant. The sample was alloreactive CD4+ T cells from a mixed lymphocyte reaction culture, taken before intestinal transplant. Subset denoted: CFSE-low proliferating T cells sorted from roughly six-day pre-transplant mixed lymphocyte reaction (GvH or HvG direction).

CDR3 amino acids: CASSQPKGSGRETQYF. The DNA of the CDR3 is TGCGCCAGCAGCCAACCAAAGGGGAGCGGGAGAGAGACCCAGTACTTC. The V call is TRBV4-1, the J call TRBJ2-5; 8 nucleotides align to TRBD2. The CDR3 has 16 amino acids. J lost 4 bases, V lost 2 bases, and 9 bases had no gene match. Germline CDR1 MGHRA, CDR2 YSYEKL.